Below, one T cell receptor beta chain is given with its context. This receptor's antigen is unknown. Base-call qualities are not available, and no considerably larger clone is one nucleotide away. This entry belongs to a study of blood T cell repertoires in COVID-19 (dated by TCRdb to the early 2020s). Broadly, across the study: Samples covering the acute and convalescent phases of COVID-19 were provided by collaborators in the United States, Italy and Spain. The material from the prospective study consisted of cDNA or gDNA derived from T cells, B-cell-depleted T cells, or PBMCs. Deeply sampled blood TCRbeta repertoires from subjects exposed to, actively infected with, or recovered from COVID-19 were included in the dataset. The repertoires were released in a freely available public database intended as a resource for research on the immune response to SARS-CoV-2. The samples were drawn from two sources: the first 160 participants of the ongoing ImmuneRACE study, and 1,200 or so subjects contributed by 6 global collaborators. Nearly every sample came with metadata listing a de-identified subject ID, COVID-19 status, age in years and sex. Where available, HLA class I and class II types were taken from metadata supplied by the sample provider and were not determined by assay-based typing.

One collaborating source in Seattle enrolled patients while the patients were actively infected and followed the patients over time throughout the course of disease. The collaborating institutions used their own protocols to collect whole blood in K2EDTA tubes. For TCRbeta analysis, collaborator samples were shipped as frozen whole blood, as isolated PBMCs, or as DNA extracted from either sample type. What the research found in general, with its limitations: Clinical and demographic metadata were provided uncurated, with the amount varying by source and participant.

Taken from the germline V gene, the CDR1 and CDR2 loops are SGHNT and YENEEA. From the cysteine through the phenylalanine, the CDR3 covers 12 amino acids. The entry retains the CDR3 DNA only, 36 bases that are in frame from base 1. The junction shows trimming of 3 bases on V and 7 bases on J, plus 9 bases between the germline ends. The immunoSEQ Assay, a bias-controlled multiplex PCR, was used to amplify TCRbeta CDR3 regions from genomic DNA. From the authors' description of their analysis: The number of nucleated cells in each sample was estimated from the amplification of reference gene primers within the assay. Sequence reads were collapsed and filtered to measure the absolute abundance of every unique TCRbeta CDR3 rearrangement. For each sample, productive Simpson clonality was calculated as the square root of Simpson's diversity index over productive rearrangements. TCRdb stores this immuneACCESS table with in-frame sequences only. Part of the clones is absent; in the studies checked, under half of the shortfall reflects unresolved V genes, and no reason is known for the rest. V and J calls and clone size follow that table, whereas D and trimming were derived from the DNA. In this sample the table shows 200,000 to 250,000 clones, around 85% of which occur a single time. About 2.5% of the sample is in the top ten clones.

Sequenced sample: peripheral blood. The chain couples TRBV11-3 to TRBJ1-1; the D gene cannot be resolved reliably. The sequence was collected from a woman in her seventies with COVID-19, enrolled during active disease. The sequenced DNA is TGTGCCAGCAGCTTCTCCGCCAGTGAAGCTTTCTTT. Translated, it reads CASSFSASEAFF.